This note documents a single TCR beta chain sequence. Per the original data handling: Junction-only immunoSEQ sequences carried no quality scores, so filtering differed. Measured with immunoSEQ multiplex PCR; TCRdb has only the in-frame clones, and not every one. V and J calls and clone size are given by that table; D and trimming were obtained from the DNA. This table has about 1.5 million clones, around 98% appearing once. Germline CDR1 reads KGHSH; CDR2 reads LQKENI. Trimming stripped 2 bases from V and 4 bases from J, with 11 bases between. CDR3 size: 14 residues. This record comes from a study of shared clonotypes between healthy human individuals.

This chain uses TRBV18 with TRBJ2-5; D remains ambiguous. Sequenced material: naive CD4+ T cells sorted from blood. As to subset: CD45RA+ positively selected. This clonotype originated in a man aged 25 to 40 in good health. In DNA form, the CDR3 reads TGTGCCAGCTCACCAACTTCAGCCCCAGAGACCCAGTACTTC. Translation: CASSPTSAPETQYF.